The next 14 T cell receptor beta chains were all read from a single sample in a study of cytomegalovirus exposure and HLA in healthy donors. The primer mix had 60 Vbeta and 13 Jbeta primers. Assay used: immunoSEQ multiplex PCR; TCRdb lists only in-frame clones, some missing. Of under 200,000 clones in the sample, about 71% were seen once. Sequenced: PBMCs. The source of these receptors is a woman between 40 and 50 years old in good health and CMV-seropositive.

The chain recombines TRBV7-9 with TRBJ2-7; a weak D match, TRBD2 (6 bases). The germline gives CDR1 SEHNR, CDR2 FQNEAQ (reference sequence). The V end was cut by 5 bases, the J end by 6 bases, with 14 bases between. The CDR3 extends over 13 amino acids. The CDR3 loop is CASSDTVGGEQYF. The CDR3 DNA follows: TGTGCCAGCAGCGATACAGTGGGGGGCGAGCAGTACTTC.

V and J are TRBV6-5 and TRBJ1-2; 7 bases fit TRBD1. J gave up 2 bases and V 8 bases, and 8 bases lay outside the gene matches. The germline V gene has CDR1 MNHEY and CDR2 SVGAGI. This CDR3 region has 14 residues. This chain's CDR3 is CASSDRTINYGYTF. The CDR3 nucleotides are TGTGCCAGCTCGGACAGGACCATAAACTATGGCTACACCTTC.

This chain joins TRBV28 and TRBJ1-5; unclear D gene. Deletions cut 2 bases from V and 4 bases from J, with 9 bases between. This CDR3 is 14 amino acids long. Germline CDR1 reads MDHEN; CDR2 reads SYDVKM. CDR3 region: CASSLGGTNQPQHF. The DNA for the CDR3 is TGTGCCAGCAGTTTAGGAGGAACTAATCAGCCCCAGCATTTT.

This clone occurred a few times. The V gene is TRBV19, the J gene TRBJ1-1; D gene ambiguous. The CDR3 is 14 residues long. Germline V gives CDR1 LNHDA, CDR2 SQIVND (reference sequence). V was trimmed by 5 bases and J by 11 bases, leaving 21 bases between them. The chain's CDR3 is CASSPIGREMGAFF. The DNA of the CDR3 is TGTGCCAGTAGTCCTATAGGAAGGGAGATGGGCGCTTTCTTT.

The chain employs TRBV23-1 and TRBJ2-7; D may be TRBD1 (6 bases). TRBV23-1 is filed as an ORF, its function uncertain. V shed 0 bases and J shed 3 bases, with 15 bases lying between them. CDR3 size: 16 residues. The CDR3 sequence is CASSQSLRGSGYEQYF. CDR3 coding DNA: TGCGCCAGCAGTCAATCCCTTAGGGGGAGCGGCTACGAGCAGTACTTC.

V usage is TRBV6-5 and J usage is TRBJ1-3, with 8 bases lining up with TRBD1. This CDR3 is 15 amino acids long. With 5 bases clipped from V and 0 bases from J, the junction kept 3 bases outside the gene matches. Germline V gene sequence: CDR1 MNHEY, CDR2 SVGAGI. CDR3 region: CASSPDRVSGNTIYF. The CDR3 nucleotides read TGTGCCAGCAGTCCGGACAGGGTCTCTGGAAACACCATATATTTT.

As concerns this clone: At one end the junction does not follow the germline gene, possibly because of a read error. This chain links TRBV7-9 with TRBJ2-7; no clear D gene. The CDR3 is made up of 14 amino acids. CDR1 is SEHNR, CDR2 FQNEAQ, per germline (reference sequence). The CDR3 sequence is CSSSLTIGAYEQYF. The CDR3 region has the DNA TGTTCCAGCAGTTTAACAATCGGAGCCTACGAGCAGTACTTC.

This clone has just one count. The V gene is TRBV21-1, the J gene TRBJ2-4; TRBD2 reflects the table's D call only, with no check against the DNA. TRBV21-1 is an annotated pseudogene. The CDR3 is 17 residues long. The CDR3 DNA sequence: TGTGCCAGCAGCAAAGGGGGGGTCCGCGCAGCCAAAAACATTCAGTACTTC. Translation: CASSKGGVRAAKNIQYF.

The chain couples TRBV18 to TRBJ1-6; no clear D gene. V was pared by 1 base and J by 8 bases, with 12 bases between. Germline-derived CDR1 and CDR2 are KGHSH and LQKENI. CDR3 length equals 15 residues. The chain's CDR3 is CASSPLPGNDSPLHF. The CDR3 nucleotides are TGTGCCAGCTCACCACTGCCGGGGAACGATTCACCCCTCCACTTT.

The chain is built from TRBV6-5 and TRBJ1-4, with 11 nucleotides matching TRBD1. The ends lost 5 bases at V and 8 bases at J; junction bases unmatched: 7. The CDR3 is made up of 15 amino acids. Germline V gene data show CDR1 as MNHEY and CDR2 as SVGAGI. The CDR3 loop reads CASSGQGAGNEKLFF. The CDR3 DNA sequence: TGTGCCAGCAGTGGACAGGGGGCTGGGAACGAAAAACTGTTTTTT.

J is TRBJ1-2 and V is TRBV27; TRBD1 matches 8 bases. Germline CDR1 is MNHEY and CDR2 is SMNVEV (reference sequence). V lost 6 bases and J lost 5; bases outside the gene matches: 8. This CDR3 contains 14 residues. DNA for the CDR3: TGTGCCAGCAGACAGACAGGGGCGGGGTATGGCTACACCTTC. Its translation is CASRQTGAGYGYTF.

Of note for this clone: Its ends do not fully match the called genes, so a read error is possible. The chain carries TRBV5-6 and TRBJ1-5; 9 bases match TRBD1. Looked up from germline, CDR1 is SGHDT and CDR2 is YYEEEE. CDR3 length: 15 residues. CDR3 DNA: TGTGCCAGCAGTCACCGGACAGGGGTGGGTCAGCCCCAGAATTTT. This sequence encodes CASSHRTGVGQPQNF.

The table lists this clone with a few counts. This chain uses TRBV5-6 with TRBJ1-4, with 11 bases matching TRBD1. Unmatched junction bases numbered 3, after V lost 1 base and J lost 7 bases. The CDR3 covers 15 residues. Per the germline V gene, CDR1 is SGHDT and CDR2 is YYEEEE. CDR3 in amino acids: CASSLYGTGGEKLFF. The DNA of the CDR3 is TGTGCCAGCAGCTTGTATGGGACAGGGGGTGAAAAACTGTTTTTT.

CDR3: CASNTGTSGSLADTQYF. CDR3 sequence (DNA): TGTGCCAGCAATACCGGGACTAGCGGGAGTTTAGCAGATACGCAGTATTTT. The chain links TRBV25-1 to TRBJ2-3, with 14 positions matching TRBD2. J lost 4 bases, V lost 7 bases, and 10 bases had no gene match. CDR3 size: 17 residues. Germline loops: CDR1 MGHDK, CDR2 SYGVNS.